A single sample gave rise to the 8 T cell receptor beta chains below, sequenced in a study of blood T cells in healthy people across ages. The second PCR ran 7 to 11 cycles with a sample-barcoded 5' primer and J-beta primers. TCRdb re-called the 5' RACE reads with MiXCR, one entry per CDR3 protein. This table has about 1.6 million distinct CDR3 sequences, roughly 32% appearing once. Specimen: blood. The source is a woman younger than 45 in good health.

The chain employs TRBV2 and TRBJ2-5; D tentatively reads TRBD1 or TRBD2 (5 bases each). The DNA end favors TRBJ2-1, so the J call may be wrong. CDR3 length: 12 residues. Germline loops: CDR1 SNHLY, CDR2 FYNNEI. The CDR3 protein is CASKGTQETQFF. The CDR3 DNA is TGTGCCAGCAAGGGGACGCAAGAGACCCAGTTCTTC.

The table lists this clonotype with a few counts. The chain carries TRBV4-1 and TRBJ1-6, with TRBD1 identical over 8 bases. The CDR3 extends over 18 amino acids. The germline V gene has CDR1 MGHRA and CDR2 YSYEKL. Trimming removed 1 base from V and 1 base from J; junction bases left unmatched: 6. CDR3 DNA sequence: TGCGCCAGCAGCCAAGCAGGGGGCGCCGGGTCCTATAATTCACCCCTCCACTTT. Its protein product is CASSQAGGAGSYNSPLHF.

The V and J genes are TRBV4-2 and TRBJ2-5; D call uncertain. With 4 bases removed from V and 4 bases from J, the gap between germline ends came to 10 bases. Per the germline V gene, CDR1 is LGHNA and CDR2 is YNFKEQ. This CDR3 is built from 13 residues. Here the CDR3 DNA reads TGTGCCAGCAGCCCAGATTTAGGAGAGACCCAGTACTTC. Translated, it gives CASSPDLGETQYF.

The chain carries TRBV29-1 and TRBJ2-5; TRBD2 matches 11 bases. This CDR3 has 16 residues. V dropped 3 bases and J dropped 5; count of bases not matched to a gene: 11. From germline, CDR1 is SQVTM and CDR2 ANQGSEA. CDR3 sequence: CSVEVTSGNPRETQYF. CDR3 bases: TGCAGCGTTGAGGTGACTAGCGGGAATCCCAGGGAGACCCAGTACTTC.

At least ten counts were recorded for this clonotype. J is TRBJ2-6 and V is TRBV10-2, with D perhaps matching TRBD1 (5 bases). Germline V gene data show CDR1 as WSHSY and CDR2 as SAAADI. The CDR3 covers 15 residues. V was pared by 5 bases and J by 3 bases, with 11 bases between. DNA of the CDR3: TGCGCCAGCAGTTGGGGCCCCGATGGGGCCAACGTCCTGACTTTC. Translating it yields CASSWGPDGANVLTF.

The chain couples TRBV7-9 to TRBJ2-3; 12 bases are shared with TRBD2. Germline CDR1 reads SEHNR; CDR2 reads FQNEAQ (reference sequence). The V segment lost 6 bases and the J segment 2 bases; nucleotides outside the gene matches: 9. This CDR3 is built from 17 residues. The CDR3 bases are TGTGCCAGCAGTCTAGGGTCTAGCGGGAGGGCCACAGATACGCAGTATTTT. The encoded protein is CASSLGSSGRATDTQYF.

The sample holds a few counts of this clonotype. V gene TRBV4-1 combines with J gene TRBJ2-5; no firm D call. Deletions cut 0 bases from V and 0 bases from J, with 5 bases between. The CDR3 is 14 amino acids. Germline V gene lookup returns CDR1 MGHRA and CDR2 YSYEKL. DNA of the CDR3: TGCGCCAGCAGCCAAGACCCGTACCAAGAGACCCAGTACTTC. Its translation: CASSQDPYQETQYF.

The rearrangement links TRBV20-1 to TRBJ1-5; D uncertain. The germline CDR1 and CDR2 sequences are DFQATT and SNEGSKA (reference sequence). Trimming took 3 bases from V and 6 from J, leaving 12 bases between them. The CDR3 has 13 amino acids. The CDR3 loop reads CSASRGNSQPQHF. Here the CDR3 DNA reads TGCAGTGCTAGTCGAGGTAATTCTCAGCCCCAGCATTTT.